These 5 T cell receptor beta chains were all obtained from the same sample, sequenced in a study of blood T cell repertoires in COVID-19. This table comes from immunoSEQ multiplex PCR, and its TCRdb copy is limited to in-frame clones, with some not included. The sample records more than 200,000 clones, about 86% being singletons. The source material was peripheral blood. These TCRs come from a woman between 50 and 59 years old with COVID-19, enrolled during active disease.

The V call is TRBV7-8, the J call TRBJ1-2; D gene ambiguous. Germline V gene data show CDR1 as SGHVS and CDR2 as FQNEAQ. The CDR3 runs 13 residues. Trimming left V 1 base short and J 8 bases short, with 11 bases between. This chain's CDR3 is CASSLVPGWGYTF. CDR3 in DNA: TGTGCCAGCAGCTTAGTCCCAGGTTGGGGCTACACCTTC. The full variable domain, completed using reference TRBV7-8 and TRBJ1-2, is GAGVSQSPRYKVAKRGQDVALRCDPISGHVSLFWYQQALGQGPEFLTYFQNEAQLDKSGLPSDRFFAERPEGSVSTLKIQRTQQEDSAVYLCASSLVPGWGYTFGSGTRLTVV.

This sequence joins TRBV28 and TRBJ2-7; perhaps TRBD1 as D (7 bases). The CDR3 spans 15 residues. V was clipped by 3 bases and J by 7 bases, with 19 bases between them. Germline V gene sequence: CDR1 MDHEN, CDR2 SYDVKM. The CDR3 DNA is TGTGCCAGCAGTTTGGCGACAGGGATGGCGGGGGAGCAGTACGTC. Translation: CASSLATGMAGEQYV.

The chain links TRBV5-6 to TRBJ2-7, with D possibly being TRBD1 (6 bases). Germline V gene sequence: CDR1 SGHDT, CDR2 YYEEEE. The CDR3 covers 15 residues. V shed 3 bases and J shed 1 base, with 14 bases lying between them. CDR3: CASSSRDIVSYEQYF. Written as DNA, the CDR3 is TGTGCCAGCAGCTCCCGGGACATCGTTTCCTACGAGCAGTACTTC.

CDR3 sequence reads: CASSLGEKLFF. The CDR3 DNA reads as TGTGCCAGCAGTTTGGGCGAAAAACTGTTTTTT. This chain joins TRBV12-3 or TRBV12-4 and TRBJ1-4; unclear D gene. V dropped 3 bases and J dropped 8 bases, with 4 bases sitting between them. The CDR3 totals 11 residues.

The V gene is TRBV7-3, the J gene TRBJ2-1, with D possibly matching TRBD2 (6 bases). V lost 3 bases and J 13 bases, leaving 16 bases between the germline ends. This CDR3 has 13 residues. CDR1 SGHTA and CDR2 FQGTGA come from the germline V gene. The CDR3 nucleotides read TGTGCCAGCAGCTTGGGACTTCGACAAATTCAGTTCTTC. Translated, it gives CASSLGLRQIQFF.